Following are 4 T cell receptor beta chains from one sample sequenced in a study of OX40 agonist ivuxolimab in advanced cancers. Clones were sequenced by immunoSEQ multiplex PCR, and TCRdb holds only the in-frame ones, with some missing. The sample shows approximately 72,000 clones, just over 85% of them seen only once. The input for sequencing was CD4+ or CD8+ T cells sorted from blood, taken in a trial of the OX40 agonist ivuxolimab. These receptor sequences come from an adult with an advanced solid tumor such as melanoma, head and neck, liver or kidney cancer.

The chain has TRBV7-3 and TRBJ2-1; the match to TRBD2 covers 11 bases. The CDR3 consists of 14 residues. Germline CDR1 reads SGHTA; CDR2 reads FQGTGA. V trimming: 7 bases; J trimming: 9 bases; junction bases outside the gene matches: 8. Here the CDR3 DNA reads TGTGCCAGCAAGTTGACTAGCGGGAACGGTGAGCAGTTCTTC. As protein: CASKLTSGNGEQFF.

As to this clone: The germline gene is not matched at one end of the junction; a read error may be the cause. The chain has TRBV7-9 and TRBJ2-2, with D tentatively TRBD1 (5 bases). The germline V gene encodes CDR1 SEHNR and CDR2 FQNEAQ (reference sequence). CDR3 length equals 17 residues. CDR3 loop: CASRLGPQAANTGELFF. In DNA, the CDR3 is TGTGCCAGCAGATTAGGGCCACAGGCCGCGAACACCGGGGAGCTGTTTTTT.

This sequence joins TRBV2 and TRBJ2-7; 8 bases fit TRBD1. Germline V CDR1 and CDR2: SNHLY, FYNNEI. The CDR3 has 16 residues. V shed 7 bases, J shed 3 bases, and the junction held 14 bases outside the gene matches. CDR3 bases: TGTGCCAGCAAACCCCAAAGGGCAGGGGGCGGCTACGAGCAGTACTTC. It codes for CASKPQRAGGGYEQYF.

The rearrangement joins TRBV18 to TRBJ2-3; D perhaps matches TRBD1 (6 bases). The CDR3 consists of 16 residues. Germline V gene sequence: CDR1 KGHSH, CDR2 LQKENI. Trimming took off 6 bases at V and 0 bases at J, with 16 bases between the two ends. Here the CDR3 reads CASSRLRQESTDTQYF. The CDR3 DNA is TGTGCCAGCTCGCGACTAAGACAGGAGAGCACAGATACGCAGTATTTT. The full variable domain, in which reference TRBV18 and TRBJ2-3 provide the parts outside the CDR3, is NAGVMQNPRHLVRRRGQEARLRCSPMKGHSHVYWYRQLPEEGLKFMVYLQKENIIDESGMPKERFSAEFPKEGPSILRIQQVVRGDSAAYFCASSRLRQESTDTQYFGPGTRLTVL.